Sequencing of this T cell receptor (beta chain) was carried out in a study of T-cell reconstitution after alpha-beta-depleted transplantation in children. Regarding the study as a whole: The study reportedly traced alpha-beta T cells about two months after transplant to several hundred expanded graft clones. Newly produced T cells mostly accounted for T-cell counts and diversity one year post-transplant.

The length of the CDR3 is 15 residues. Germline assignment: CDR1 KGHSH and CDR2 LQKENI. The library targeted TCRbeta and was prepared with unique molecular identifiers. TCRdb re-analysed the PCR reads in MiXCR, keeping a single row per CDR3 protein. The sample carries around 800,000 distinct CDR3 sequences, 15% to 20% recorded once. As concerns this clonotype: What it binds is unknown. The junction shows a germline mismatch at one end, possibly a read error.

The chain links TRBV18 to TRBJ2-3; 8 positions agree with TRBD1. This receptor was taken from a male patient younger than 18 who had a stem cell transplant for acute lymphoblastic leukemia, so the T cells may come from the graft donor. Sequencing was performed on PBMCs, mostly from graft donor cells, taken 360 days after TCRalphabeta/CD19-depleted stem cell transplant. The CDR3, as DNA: TGTGCCAGCTCCCCACGGGACAGGACCACAGATACGCAGTATTTT. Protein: CASSPRDRTTDTQYF.